This record covers a single T cell receptor (beta chain). It lacks a known antigen. The sample holds no much larger clone one base away, and base qualities are not on file. The data originate from a study of PD-1 blockade in mismatch repair-deficient tumors (dated by TCRdb to 2016 to 2017). At the level of the whole study: The trial enrolled more than 85 consecutive patients with some twelve mismatch repair-deficient cancer types between September 2013 and 2016, all previously treated and progressing. Deep sequencing of TCR CDR3 regions was used to track tumor-associated T cell clones in peripheral blood of patients responding to PD-1 blockade.

The library was obtained by the immunoSEQ multiplex PCR assay. Held by TCRdb, this immuneACCESS table contains in-frame sequences only and omits some clones. Under half of the omission traces to an unresolved V gene where checked; the cause of the rest is unknown. The sample table contains about 68,000 clones; only one count was recorded for about 72% of them. The top ten hold approximately 5% of the sample. The research as a whole found: Clones residing in the tumor, which were often undetectable in blood before treatment, expanded quickly after pembrolizumab and then contracted, generally before radiologic responses.

Mismatch repair deficiency in every enrolled patient was established by polymerase chain reaction or immunohistochemistry. TCR sequencing was carried out for a few patients who responded to pembrolizumab therapy. Pembrolizumab PD-1 blockade was prospectively tested in advanced mismatch repair-deficient cancers, regardless of tissue of origin, in the phase II trial. Peripheral blood T cell samples were gathered serially, both before PD-1 blockade started and at multiple time points afterward. Blood sampling time points were reported as weeks after the first dose of pembrolizumab. The TCR originated in an adult with mismatch repair-deficient cancer. The specimen comprised peripheral blood, sampled 2 weeks after starting pembrolizumab.

The CDR3 sequence is CASSLWTLNTEAFF. The DNA sequence follows: TGTGCCAGCAGCTTATGGACTTTGAACACTGAAGCTTTCTTT. The receptor chain draws on TRBV5-6 and TRBJ1-1; the D gene cannot be named for sure. The CDR3 runs 14 amino acids, cysteine and phenylalanine included. Only CDR3 DNA remains: 42 bases, in frame from the first base. Trimming at the junction amounts to 2 bases on V and 0 bases on J, and the germline ends lie 8 bases apart. The germline V gene encodes CDR1 SGHDT and CDR2 YYEEEE.